Ten or more counts support the clone carrying this T cell receptor beta chain. Its antigen is as yet unknown. TCRdb recomputed calls from the 5' RACE reads with MiXCR, one row per CDR3 protein. This table holds 9,000 to 10,000 distinct CDR3 sequences, under 6.5% found once. The CDR3 covers 13 residues. J lost 8 bases, V lost 3 bases, and 4 bases had no gene match. CDR1 is SGHTA and CDR2 is FQGNSA in the germline V gene. Indicated time point: sample taken at primary tumor resection. The data are from a study of spatial heterogeneity in lung cancer. Study findings and constraints: The number of expanded tumor alpha and beta chains correlated with mutation number.

This rearrangement joins TRBV7-2 to TRBJ2-1, with TRBD2 identical over 7 bases. The sequenced sample was lung tumor tissue, obtained at surgery. This clonotype originated in a female donor with early-stage non-small cell lung cancer. DNA of the CDR3: TGTGCCAGCAGCTTGTCTCGGGGGGATGAGCAGTTCTTC. It is translated as CASSLSRGDEQFF.